The sequence of this T cell receptor beta chain was determined in a study of blood T cell repertoires in COVID-19. At the level of the study: From the United States, Italy and Spain came samples of acute and convalescent COVID-19. PBMCs, B-cell-depleted T cells, or T cells were the source of the cDNA or gDNA that made up the material.

As originally analysed: Researchers report that nucleated cell counts were estimated from reference gene primer amplification. Sequencing used immunoSEQ multiplex PCR; TCRdb keeps in-frame clones, though not all of them. V and J calls and clone size are given by that table; D and trimming were obtained from the DNA. The sample records roughly 250,000 clones, 65% to 80% being singletons. J gave up 2 bases and V 7 bases, and 5 bases lay outside the gene matches. Looked up from germline, CDR1 is SGHAT and CDR2 is FQNNGV. CDR3 size: 13 residues. This clone was detected only a few times. Sequences were obtained from peripheral blood. This receptor was taken from a woman aged 40-49 years with active or convalescent COVID-19. J is TRBJ2-7 and V is TRBV11-2, with 7 bases that match TRBD1. DNA for the CDR3: TGTGCCAGCACCAAGGGACAGCCCTACGAGCAGTACTTC. Translated: CASTKGQPYEQYF.